Each of the 32 T cell receptor beta chains below was sequenced from the same sample in a study of shared clonotypes between healthy human individuals. The repertoire was sequenced with immunoSEQ multiplex PCR; TCRdb's copy has only in-frame clones and lacks some. The sample has roughly 1.4 million clones, 98% seen once. The sample consisted of naive CD4+ T cells sorted from blood. Indicated subset: CD45RA+ positively selected. All receptors come from a man aged 25 to 45 in good health.

The chain couples TRBV5-5 to TRBJ2-7, with D perhaps matching TRBD1 (6 bases). Per the germline V gene, CDR1 is SGHKS and CDR2 is YYEKEE (reference sequence). The CDR3 totals 17 residues. Trimming took off 0 bases at V and 3 bases at J, with 19 bases between the two ends. The CDR3 coding sequence is TGTGCCAGCAGCTTGGACTCCTACAGGGTCTCGATCTACGAGCAGTACTTC. Its protein is CASSLDSYRVSIYEQYF.

The chain recombines TRBV6-5 with TRBJ2-3, with D unresolved. Germline assignment: CDR1 MNHEY and CDR2 SVGAGI. This CDR3 is built from 14 residues. V was pared by 0 bases and J by 0 bases, with 4 bases between. Here the CDR3 DNA reads TGTGCCAGCAGTTACTCAAAAAGCACAGATACGCAGTATTTT. Translation gives CASSYSKSTDTQYF.

V gene TRBV6-5 combines with J gene TRBJ2-5; 8 bases match TRBD1. The CDR3 loop spans 15 amino acids. V lost 4 bases and J lost 1; bases outside the gene matches: 5. The germline gives CDR1 MNHEY, CDR2 SVGAGI. The CDR3 nucleotides read TGTGCCAGCAGTTCCCGACAGGGGCTCCAAGAGACCCAGTACTTC. Protein sequence: CASSSRQGLQETQYF.

The gene calls are TRBV7-6 and TRBJ1-1, with TRBD1 matching 7 bases. This CDR3 has 15 residues. V dropped 2 bases and J dropped 4; count of bases not matched to a gene: 7. Germline V gives CDR1 SGHVS, CDR2 FNYEAQ. The CDR3 protein is CASSLSTGSITEAFF. The CDR3 DNA reads TGTGCCAGCAGCTTATCGACAGGGAGTATCACTGAAGCTTTCTTT. Together with reference TRBV7-6 and TRBJ1-1, the CDR3 gives the full variable domain: GAGVSQSPRYKVTKRGQDVALRCDPISGHVSLYWYRQALGQGPEFLTYFNYEAQQDKSGLPNDRFSAERPEGSISTLTIQRTEQRDSAMYRCASSLSTGSITEAFFGQGTRLTVV.

The chain joins TRBV27 to TRBJ1-1; the match to TRBD1 covers 7 bases. The J segment lost 5 bases and the V segment lost 10 bases, leaving 13 bases of the junction unmatched. The germline CDR1 and CDR2 sequences are MNHEY and SMNVEV (reference sequence). The CDR3 runs to 14 residues. CDR3: CATQIRTGQTEAFF. CDR3 nucleotide sequence: TGTGCCACCCAAATACGGACAGGACAAACTGAAGCTTTCTTT.

This sequence joins TRBV27 and TRBJ2-3, with D unclear. The V end lost 6 bases, the J end lost 4 bases, and 23 bases lay between the germline ends. Germline loops: CDR1 MNHEY, CDR2 SMNVEV (reference sequence). The CDR3 extends over 17 amino acids. DNA of the CDR3: TGTGCCAGCAGCTGGTCAAGGGTGGCGGTGGGTGCAGATACGCAGTATTTT. Protein product: CASSWSRVAVGADTQYF.

The CDR3: CASSESGGQSDTQYF. The CDR3 DNA follows: TGTGCCAGCAGTGAATCGGGGGGGCAATCAGATACGCAGTATTTT. The chain carries TRBV6-1 and TRBJ2-3, with 8 nucleotides matching TRBD2. The V gene's germline CDR1 is MNHNS and CDR2 SASEGT. V gave up 2 bases and J gave up 4 bases; unmatched junction bases: 5. The CDR3 loop spans 15 amino acids.

The chain couples TRBV6-5 to TRBJ1-2, with 10 positions matching TRBD1. Germline loops: CDR1 MNHEY, CDR2 SVGAGI. The CDR3 runs to 14 residues. After removal of 6 bases from V and 4 bases from J, the junction contained 5 bases not matched to a gene. The CDR3 loop reads CASRGTGAFYGYTF. CDR3 DNA sequence: TGTGCCAGCAGGGGGACAGGGGCCTTCTATGGCTACACCTTC.

CDR3: CASTSGVYNEQFF. The CDR3 coding sequence is TGTGCCAGTACTAGCGGAGTTTACAATGAGCAGTTCTTC. The chain recombines TRBV28 with TRBJ2-1, with 8 nucleotides matching TRBD2. Germline assignment: CDR1 MDHEN and CDR2 SYDVKM. CDR3 size: 13 residues. The V segment lost 9 bases and the J segment 4 bases; nucleotides outside the gene matches: 5.

This clone was recorded only once. CDR3 protein: CASSSIEAGGETQYF. The CDR3 coding sequence is TGTGCCAGCAGCTCCATTGAAGCGGGAGGGGAGACCCAGTACTTC. The V gene is TRBV7-8, the J gene TRBJ2-5; TRBD2 matches 10 bases. The CDR3 is 15 residues long. Losses at the gene ends were 4 bases for V and 5 bases for J; bases not matched to a gene: 7. The germline V gene encodes CDR1 SGHVS and CDR2 FQNEAQ.

V and J are TRBV6-1 and TRBJ2-5; TRBD2 matches 8 bases. Per the germline V gene, CDR1 is MNHNS and CDR2 is SASEGT. The CDR3 is 15 amino acids. V shed 1 base and J 5 bases; nucleotides not matched to a gene: 6. CDR3 DNA sequence: TGTGCCAGCAGTGAAGGGGCTAGCGGGTGGGAGACCCAGTACTTC. Translating it yields CASSEGASGWETQYF.

The V gene is TRBV5-1, the J gene TRBJ1-3, with no clear D. Trimming pared 7 bases from V and 4 bases from J, leaving 12 bases between. The CDR3 is 13 residues long. Germline-derived CDR1 and CDR2 are SGHRS and YFSETQ. The CDR3 bases are TGCGCCAGCCGCGATATAGGGGGAAACACCATATATTTT. Its translation: CASRDIGGNTIYF.

The rearrangement uses TRBV18 and TRBJ1-1; D gene unclear. V was clipped by 1 base and J by 5 bases, with 8 bases between them. Germline V gene lookup returns CDR1 KGHSH and CDR2 LQKENI. CDR3 length: 13 residues. The chain's CDR3 is CASSPRGRTEAFF. CDR3 bases: TGTGCCAGCTCACCACGGGGAAGGACTGAAGCTTTCTTT.

Only one count was recorded for this clone. The chain couples TRBV9 to TRBJ2-2; D possibly corresponds to TRBD2 (5 bases). Trimming cost V 4 bases and J 5 bases, with 12 bases left between them. Germline assignment: CDR1 SGDLS and CDR2 YYNGEE. This CDR3 contains 14 residues. Written as DNA, the CDR3 is TGTGCCAGCAGCCCCCGGTCGGGGACCGGGGAGCTGTTTTTT. It yields the protein CASSPRSGTGELFF.

This clone was recorded only once. The chain has TRBV19 and TRBJ2-3, with TRBD2 matching over 13 bases. V shed 5 bases and J 8 bases; nucleotides not matched to a gene: 7. The CDR3 loop spans 15 amino acids. Germline V gene lookup returns CDR1 LNHDA and CDR2 SQIVND (reference sequence). CDR3 sequence: CASSEGLAGSSTQYF. The CDR3 region has the DNA TGTGCCAGTAGTGAGGGACTAGCGGGGAGCAGTACGCAGTATTTT. Using reference TRBV19 and TRBJ2-3 for the parts outside the CDR3, the full variable domain is DGGITQSPKYLFRKEGQNVTLSCEQNLNHDAMYWYRQDPGQGLRLIYYSQIVNDFQKGDIAEGYSVSREKKESFPLTVTSAQKNPTAFYLCASSEGLAGSSTQYFGPGTRLTVL.

The rearrangement links TRBV7-2 to TRBJ1-5; D is uncertain. Germline CDR1 reads SGHTA; CDR2 reads FQGNSA. The CDR3 has 13 amino acids. V was shortened by 3 bases and J by 4 bases, with 7 bases between the two germline ends. The CDR3 DNA reads TGTGCCAGCAGCTTCGGGCGTAATCAGCCCCAGCATTTT. This gives the protein CASSFGRNQPQHF.

V gene TRBV5-4 combines with J gene TRBJ2-7; tentatively, D is TRBD2 (5 bases). The V gene's germline CDR1 is SGHNT and CDR2 YYREEE (reference sequence). The CDR3 totals 16 residues. With 1 base removed from V and 6 bases from J, the gap between germline ends came to 20 bases. CDR3 amino acids: CASSLLRERWDLEQYF. For the CDR3, the DNA is TGTGCCAGCAGCTTGCTACGGGAAAGATGGGATCTCGAGCAGTACTTC.

CDR3 DNA sequence: TGTGCCAGCAGTGACCCGGGACAGCGCTCTGGGGCCAACGTCCTGACTTTC. It yields the protein CASSDPGQRSGANVLTF. The chain has TRBV6-1 and TRBJ2-6; 7 positions agree with TRBD1. This CDR3 region has 17 residues. The germline V gene has CDR1 MNHNS and CDR2 SASEGT. V lost 3 bases, J lost 0 bases, and 5 bases stayed unmatched.

This CDR3 is CASSPISGRSSYEQYF. The CDR3 DNA reads as TGTGCCAGCAGCCCTATCAGCGGGAGGAGCTCCTACGAGCAGTACTTC. The rearrangement joins TRBV7-9 to TRBJ2-7; 9 bases match TRBD2. The V gene's germline CDR1 is SEHNR and CDR2 FQNEAQ (reference sequence). CDR3 length: 16 residues. J was trimmed by 0 bases and V by 5 bases; bases with no gene match: 8.

The chain is built from TRBV6-6 and TRBJ1-1; D gene uncertain. Between the trimmed V and J ends, which lost 6 bases and 6 bases, there was a span of 11 bases. This CDR3 comprises 12 residues. CDR1 and CDR2 (germline): MNHNY, SVGAGI (reference sequence). The CDR3 nucleotides read TGTGCCAGCAGCCCAAAGGGCGCTGAAGCTTTCTTT. Its translation is CASSPKGAEAFF.

With regard to this clone: The sample has other DNA sequences that encode this CDR3 too. CDR3 nucleotide sequence: TGTGCCAGCAGCGTAGACAGGAGCTCTGGAAACACCATATATTTT. Translated, it gives CASSVDRSSGNTIYF. The rearrangement links TRBV9 to TRBJ1-3; tentative D call: TRBD1 (5 bases). The CDR3 runs 15 residues. Trimming shortened V by 0 bases and J by 0 bases, and 7 bases separated the two germline ends. Germline-derived CDR1 and CDR2 are SGDLS and YYNGEE.

J is TRBJ2-2 and V is TRBV7-2, with 10 bases identical to TRBD1. The CDR3 totals 15 residues. The trim removed 1 base at V and 7 bases at J, leaving 3 bases unmatched. Per germline, CDR1 SGHTA and CDR2 FQGNSA. The CDR3 sequence is CASSLVTGGGGELFF. CDR3 DNA: TGTGCCAGCAGCTTAGTGACAGGGGGCGGCGGGGAGCTGTTTTTT.

The chain joins TRBV5-1 to TRBJ2-7; a possible D gene is TRBD2 (6 bases). The CDR3 is 17 residues long. Trimming stripped 4 bases from V and 2 bases from J, with 22 bases between. In germline, CDR1 is SGHRS, CDR2 YFSETQ. This CDR3 is CASSTRPGVAEAYEQYF. The DNA of the CDR3 is TGCGCCAGCAGCACCCGGCCGGGGGTAGCGGAGGCCTACGAGCAGTACTTC.

This clone was counted a single time. The J gene is TRBJ1-2, the V gene TRBV5-1; 9 bases align to TRBD1. The germline V gene has CDR1 SGHRS and CDR2 YFSETQ. This CDR3 has 14 residues. V lost 4 bases and J lost 5; bases outside the gene matches: 6. The DNA of the CDR3 is TGCGCCAGCAGCCGGACAGGGGACCGATATGGCTACACCTTC. It encodes CASSRTGDRYGYTF.

The sample holds one count of this clone. V usage is TRBV9 and J usage is TRBJ2-3, with D perhaps TRBD1 (5 bases). Germline V gene lookup returns CDR1 SGDLS and CDR2 YYNGEE. The CDR3 has 14 residues. V shed 1 base and J shed 5 bases, with 11 bases lying between them. CDR3 region: CASSVRGSRDTQYF. The DNA for the CDR3 is TGTGCCAGCAGCGTAAGGGGTAGTAGAGATACGCAGTATTTT.

Regarding this clone: Other DNA sequences in this specimen translate into the identical CDR3. The chain couples TRBV4-1 to TRBJ2-7; TRBD1 agrees at 8 bases. Germline CDR1 is MGHRA and CDR2 is YSYEKL. V shed 2 bases, J shed 4 bases, and the junction held 7 bases outside the gene matches. CDR3 length equals 15 residues. Written as DNA, the CDR3 is TGCGCCAGCAGCCAACCCGGACAGGGCGTGTACGAGCAGTACTTC. Protein: CASSQPGQGVYEQYF.

The V call is TRBV5-4, the J call TRBJ2-3; a weak D match, TRBD2 (6 bases). Trimming stripped 1 base from V and 7 bases from J, with 13 bases between. CDR3 length equals 14 residues. Germline-derived CDR1 and CDR2 are SGHNT and YYREEE (reference sequence). As DNA, the CDR3 is TGTGCCAGCAGCTTGACCGGGACTTCCAATACGCAGTATTTT. Its translation is CASSLTGTSNTQYF.

The gene calls are TRBV11-3 and TRBJ2-5; D uncertain. The CDR3 extends over 15 amino acids. V was trimmed by 5 bases and J by 0 bases, leaving 13 bases between them. Per the germline V gene, CDR1 is SGHNT and CDR2 is YENEEA. This CDR3 reads CASSLSVGNQETQYF. The CDR3 nucleotides are TGTGCCAGCAGCCTAAGTGTGGGTAACCAAGAGACCCAGTACTTC.

The chain has TRBV5-5 and TRBJ2-2, with 7 bases fitting TRBD2. The CDR3 is 14 amino acids. Looked up from germline, CDR1 is SGHKS and CDR2 is YYEKEE (reference sequence). The J segment lost 7 bases and the V segment lost 6 bases, leaving 9 bases of the junction unmatched. The CDR3 loop reads CASMREGLYGELFF. The DNA of the CDR3 is TGTGCCAGCATGAGGGAGGGCCTTTACGGGGAGCTGTTTTTT.

The V call is TRBV4-2, the J call TRBJ2-7; a possible D gene is TRBD2 (5 bases). V was clipped by 8 bases and J by 0 bases, with 11 bases between them. The CDR3 loop spans 13 amino acids. The germline V gene encodes CDR1 LGHNA and CDR2 YNFKEQ. The CDR3 loop is CASGLVSSYEQYF. In nucleotides, the CDR3 is TGTGCCAGCGGACTCGTAAGCTCCTACGAGCAGTACTTC.

The gene calls are TRBV5-1 and TRBJ2-7; 12 nucleotides align to TRBD2. CDR1 is SGHRS and CDR2 is YFSETQ in the germline V gene. The CDR3 runs 15 residues. V gave up 0 bases and J gave up 6 bases; unmatched junction bases: 4. The CDR3 is CASSLGLAGAREQYF. The CDR3 DNA is TGCGCCAGCAGCTTGGGACTAGCGGGAGCCCGCGAGCAGTACTTC.

The chain combines TRBV25-1 with TRBJ2-7; D gene uncertain. Germline-derived CDR1 and CDR2 are MGHDK and SYGVNS. Deletions cut 1 base from V and 5 bases from J, with 9 bases between. This CDR3 has 13 amino acids. This CDR3 reads CASSESAGHEQYF. The CDR3 coding sequence is TGTGCCAGCAGTGAATCGGCCGGGCACGAGCAGTACTTC.